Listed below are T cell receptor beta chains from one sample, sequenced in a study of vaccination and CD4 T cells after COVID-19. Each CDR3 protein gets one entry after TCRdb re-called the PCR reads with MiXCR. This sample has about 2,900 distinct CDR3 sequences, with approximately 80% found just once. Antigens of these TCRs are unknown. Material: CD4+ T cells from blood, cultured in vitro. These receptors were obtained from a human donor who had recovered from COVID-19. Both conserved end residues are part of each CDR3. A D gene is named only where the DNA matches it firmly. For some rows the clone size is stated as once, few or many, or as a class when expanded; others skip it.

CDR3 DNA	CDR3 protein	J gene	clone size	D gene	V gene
TGTGCCAGCGCTAGGACAGGGGGTAGCACAGATACGCAGTATTTT	CASARTGGSTDTQYF	TRBJ2-3	.	TRBD1	TRBV6-1
TGTGCCAGCAGTTCGGGCCCTAGTGGCTACACCTTC	CASSSGPSGYTF	TRBJ1-2	.	.	TRBV7-9
TGCAGCGTTGAAGGCTCCTTTGACGTCGCAGATACGCAGTATTTT	CSVEGSFDVADTQYF	TRBJ2-3	.	.	TRBV29-1
TGTGCCAGCAGTGAAGACCCGCAGGGAAGTTGGAACACTGAAGCTTTCTTT	CASSEDPQGSWNTEAFF	TRBJ1-1	.	.	TRBV6-1
TGTGCCAGCAGCTTTTTACAGAGTTACGAGCAGTACTTC	CASSFLQSYEQYF	TRBJ2-7	.	.	TRBV7-3
TGCGCCAGCACCCGGGACAGGGGTAATCAGCCCCAGCATTTT	CASTRDRGNQPQHF	TRBJ1-5	.	TRBD1	TRBV10-2
TGTGCCAGCAGCTTAGTTTACGGGGATGGCTACACCTTC	CASSLVYGDGYTF	TRBJ1-2	.	.	TRBV7-9
TGTGCCAGCTCACCACCGGGGGGGTTTAATCAGCCCCAGCATTTT	CASSPPGGFNQPQHF	TRBJ1-5	.	.	TRBV18
TGTGCCAGCAGTCGACAGGGGGGGAGCAATCAGCCCCAGCATTTT	CASSRQGGSNQPQHF	TRBJ1-5	.	TRBD1	TRBV9
TGTGCCAGCAGCCAGACCGTTTCCTCCTACAATGAGCAGTTCTTC	CASSQTVSSYNEQFF	TRBJ2-1	.	.	TRBV7-3
TGCAGTGCTAGAGAGGGCAGGGGGCAAGAGACCCAGTACTTC	CSAREGRGQETQYF	TRBJ2-5	.	TRBD1	TRBV20-1
TGCAGCGTGGCGGAGTCTGGGGCCAACGTCCTGACTTTC	CSVAESGANVLTF	TRBJ2-6	.	.	TRBV29-1
TGTGCCAGTAGTGCCGGTGGAGCGGGGGGGACAGATACGCAGTATTTT	CASSAGGAGGTDTQYF	TRBJ2-3	.	TRBD2	TRBV19
TGTGCCAGCAGCCCCTCCAGGGGAGGCGAGCAGTACTTC	CASSPSRGGEQYF	TRBJ2-7	once	.	TRBV7-2
TGTGCCAGCAGCTGGCAACGGGGGACTCAAGAGACCCAGTACTTC	CASSWQRGTQETQYF	TRBJ2-5	.	.	TRBV7-2
TGCGCCAGCAGCCGGGGTACCTCGGGGACCTATGGCTACACCTTC	CASSRGTSGTYGYTF	TRBJ1-2	once	.	TRBV7-9
TGCGCCAGCAGCTTGACAGGGGCCAGCTCACCCCTCCACTTT	CASSLTGASSPLHF	TRBJ1-6	.	TRBD1	TRBV5-1
TGTGCCACCAGTGACTTGGGGCCTGGACAGGGAGGGGCGGACACTGAAGCTTTCTTT	CATSDLGPGQGGADTEAFF	TRBJ1-1	medium-sized	TRBD1	TRBV24-1
TGTGCCACCAGTTCAGCGGACGGTTTCTCTTACAATGAGCAGTTCTTC	CATSSADGFSYNEQFF	TRBJ2-1	.	.	TRBV24-1
TGTGCCAGCAGTCCCAGACAGGGGGCTTTGTGGGGCTACACCTTC	CASSPRQGALWGYTF	TRBJ1-2	.	TRBD1	TRBV27
TGTGCCAGCAGCTTAGGACAGCTTAATTCACCCCTCCACTTT	CASSLGQLNSPLHF	TRBJ1-6	.	.	TRBV7-9
TGTGCCAGCAGTCCAAACCAGGGCGGTGAAGCTTTCTTT	CASSPNQGGEAFF	TRBJ1-1	.	.	TRBV12-3/TRBV12-4
TGTGCCAGCAGTCCGACAGGATATAGCAATCAGCCCCAGCATTTT	CASSPTGYSNQPQHF	TRBJ1-5	.	.	TRBV12-3/TRBV12-4
TGCAGTGCTAAAGAGGCCAGCCGCCGGGAGCTGTTTTTT	CSAKEASRRELFF	TRBJ2-2	.	.	TRBV20-1
TGTGCCAGTAGCGAACCAAACAGGGTCGAGCAGTACTTC	CASSEPNRVEQYF	TRBJ2-7	once	.	TRBV19
TGTGCCAGCAGTTCGCCGGGGGGGAGCAACTATGGCTACACCTTC	CASSSPGGSNYGYTF	TRBJ1-2	once	.	TRBV27
TGTGCCAGCAGTGGACGCGTTCGGGATACGCAGTATTTT	CASSGRVRDTQYF	TRBJ2-3	once	.	TRBV2
TGCAGTGCTGGGAATCTCGGGGGAGAGACCCAGTACTTC	CSAGNLGGETQYF	TRBJ2-5	.	.	TRBV20-1
TGTGCCAGCAGCAAAATTCTCTACGAAGGGGGGGGAGAGGACTATGGCTACACCTTC	CASSKILYEGGGEDYGYTF	TRBJ1-2	once	.	TRBV21-1
TGTGCCAGCAGTTACTCCCCCACCGCCTACGAGCAGTACTTC	CASSYSPTAYEQYF	TRBJ2-7	.	.	TRBV6-2/TRBV6-3
TGTGCCAGCACCGACGGACAAGCCGTAAGGGGCACTGAAGCTTTCTTT	CASTDGQAVRGTEAFF	TRBJ1-1	.	.	TRBV6-1
TGTGCCAGCAGTTGGGGACAGGGAGACTATGGCTACACCTTC	CASSWGQGDYGYTF	TRBJ1-2	.	TRBD1	TRBV27
TGTGCCAGCAGTTTAGGGGACAGGGGAATCGGTGAGCAGTTCTTC	CASSLGDRGIGEQFF	TRBJ2-1	.	TRBD1	TRBV28
TGTGCCAGTAGTATGGGGGGGGGACAGCCCCAGCATTTT	CASSMGGGQPQHF	TRBJ1-5	once	.	TRBV19
TGTGCCTGGAGTGCTGGGGAATCCCGTCCCCTCCACTTT	CAWSAGESRPLHF	TRBJ1-6	.	.	TRBV30
TGCGCCAGCAGTGACGACAGGGGCTACACCTTC	CASSDDRGYTF	TRBJ1-2	.	.	TRBV10-1
TGCAGTGCTAGAGCAGGGGCAAGTAACTATGGCTACACCTTC	CSARAGASNYGYTF	TRBJ1-2	.	.	TRBV20-1
TGTGCCAGCCAGTTTGTCAGGGGTGGGGATACGCAGTATTTT	CASQFVRGGDTQYF	TRBJ2-3	once	.	TRBV2
TGTGCCAGCAGCTTACCGAGGCAGGCGAATGAGCAGTTCTTC	CASSLPRQANEQFF	TRBJ2-1	once	.	TRBV7-2
TGTGCCAGCAGCCCTCAGACGAATCAGCCCCAGCATTTT	CASSPQTNQPQHF	TRBJ1-5	few	.	TRBV7-9
TGTGCCAGCAGAGTAGACAGTACCCTGAATCAGCCCCAGCATTTT	CASRVDSTLNQPQHF	TRBJ1-5	.	.	TRBV27
TGTGCCAGCAGTTATAGGGCGAACAATGAGCAGTTCTTC	CASSYRANNEQFF	TRBJ2-1	.	.	TRBV6-5
TGTGCCAGCAGCTTAAGCGGCAGGGCTACCAACTATGGCTACACCTTC	CASSLSGRATNYGYTF	TRBJ1-2	once	.	TRBV11-2
TGTGCCAGCAGCTTACCTACCAGGGCCACCTATGGCTACACCTTC	CASSLPTRATYGYTF	TRBJ1-2	.	.	TRBV7-9
TGCAGTGCTAGTTTAGGGGGGTATGGCTACACCTTC	CSASLGGYGYTF	TRBJ1-2	.	.	TRBV20-1
TGTGCCAGCGGACCGGGACAGGGGGCTGGGGGCTACACCTTC	CASGPGQGAGGYTF	TRBJ1-2	.	TRBD1	TRBV6-1
TGTGCCACGTCGCCTACAGGGGACACTGAAGCTTTCTTT	CATSPTGDTEAFF	TRBJ1-1	.	TRBD1	TRBV10-3
TGTGCCAGCAGCTTACCGTTTTTGGAGACCCAGTACTTC	CASSLPFLETQYF	TRBJ2-5	.	.	TRBV5-4
TGTGCCAGCAGCCTTAGACGAGAGAGGGGACAGCCCCAGCATTTT	CASSLRRERGQPQHF	TRBJ1-5	.	.	TRBV12-3/TRBV12-4
TGTGCCAGCAGCTTCAGGGTAGGGGATGGCTACACCTTC	CASSFRVGDGYTF	TRBJ1-2	.	.	TRBV7-9
TGTGCCAGCAGCTTGGGGTTAACAGGGAACAAACCCCTCCACTTT	CASSLGLTGNKPLHF	TRBJ1-6	.	.	TRBV5-6
TGTGCCAGCAGTTCTCGGACAGGGGGCACAGATACGCAGTATTTT	CASSSRTGGTDTQYF	TRBJ2-3	.	TRBD1	TRBV12-3/TRBV12-4
TGTGCCAGCGGCAGACAGGGGCCGAACACTGAAGCTTTCTTT	CASGRQGPNTEAFF	TRBJ1-1	.	TRBD1	TRBV6-1